This TCR beta chain was sequenced in a study of shared clonotypes between healthy human individuals. CDR1 and CDR2 (germline): KGHSH, LQKENI. J lost 4 bases, V lost 3 bases, and 9 bases had no gene match. The CDR3 consists of 16 residues. Clones were read by immunoSEQ multiplex PCR, and TCRdb kept only the in-frame ones, dropping some. The repertoire holds 1,500,000 or so clones, with approximately 98.5% as singletons. The TCR sequence derives from a young man in good health. The sequenced sample was naive CD4+ T cells sorted from blood. Regarding subset: CD45RA+ positively selected. The gene calls are TRBV18 and TRBJ1-5; the match to TRBD1 covers 7 bases. The CDR3 spells CASSPQAGTVNQPQHF. The CDR3 DNA sequence: TGTGCCAGCTCACCCCAAGCCGGGACAGTTAATCAGCCCCAGCATTTT. The entire variable domain, with the rest obtained from reference TRBV18 and TRBJ1-5, is as follows: NAGVMQNPRHLVRRRGQEARLRCSPMKGHSHVYWYRQLPEEGLKFMVYLQKENIIDESGMPKERFSAEFPKEGPSILRIQQVVRGDSAAYFCASSPQAGTVNQPQHFGDGTRLSIL.